By sample fraction, the clone carrying this TCR beta chain is medium-sized. Its antigen is not known. Time point reported: sample taken at primary tumor resection. Samples came from some 73 TRACERx patients with untreated early-stage lung cancer. This entry comes from a study of spatial heterogeneity in lung cancer. Across the study: Matched bulk RNA-seq provided a T cell module score, and TCR transcript counts in tumor regions correlated strongly with it. Unique TCR and UMI combinations averaged more than ten appearances each in raw reads.

Points from the study as a whole: Tumors with more nonsynonymous mutations had more expanded intratumoral alpha and beta TCRs.

One entry per CDR3 protein results from TCRdb running MiXCR on the 5' RACE reads. Found here are approximately 5,600 distinct CDR3 sequences, 8.9% of them singletons; the top ten hold about a quarter. This CDR3 has 16 residues. Germline V gene sequence: CDR1 DFQATT, CDR2 SNEGSKA (reference sequence). V was clipped by 3 bases and J by 0 bases; unmatched bases: 9. The sequence was collected from a female donor with early-stage non-small cell lung cancer. J is TRBJ1-1 and V is TRBV20-1, with TRBD1 identical over 8 bases. The material was lung tumor tissue, obtained at surgery. The CDR3 nucleotides are TGCAGTGCTAGGTATAACAGGGGGAGAATGAACACTGAAGCTTTCTTT. This sequence encodes CSARYNRGRMNTEAFF.